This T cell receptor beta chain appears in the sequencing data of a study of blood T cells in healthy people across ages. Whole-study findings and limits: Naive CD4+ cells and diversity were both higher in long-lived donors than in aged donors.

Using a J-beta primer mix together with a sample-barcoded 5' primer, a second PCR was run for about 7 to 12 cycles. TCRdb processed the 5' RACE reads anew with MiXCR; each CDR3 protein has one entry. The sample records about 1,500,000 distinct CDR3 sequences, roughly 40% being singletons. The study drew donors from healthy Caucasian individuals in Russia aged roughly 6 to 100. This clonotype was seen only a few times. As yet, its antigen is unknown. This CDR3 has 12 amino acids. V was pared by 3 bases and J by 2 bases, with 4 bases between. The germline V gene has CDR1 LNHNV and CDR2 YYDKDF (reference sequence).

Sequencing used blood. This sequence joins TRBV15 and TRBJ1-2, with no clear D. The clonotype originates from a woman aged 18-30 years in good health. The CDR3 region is CATSRMNYGYTF. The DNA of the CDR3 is TGTGCCACCAGCAGGATGAACTATGGCTACACCTTC. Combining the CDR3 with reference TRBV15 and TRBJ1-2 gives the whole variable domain DAMVIQNPRYQVTQFGKPVTLSCSQTLNHNVMYWYQQKSSQAPKLLFHYYDKDFNNEADTPDNFQSRRPNTSFCFLDIRSPGLGDTAMYLCATSRMNYGYTFGSGTRLTVV.